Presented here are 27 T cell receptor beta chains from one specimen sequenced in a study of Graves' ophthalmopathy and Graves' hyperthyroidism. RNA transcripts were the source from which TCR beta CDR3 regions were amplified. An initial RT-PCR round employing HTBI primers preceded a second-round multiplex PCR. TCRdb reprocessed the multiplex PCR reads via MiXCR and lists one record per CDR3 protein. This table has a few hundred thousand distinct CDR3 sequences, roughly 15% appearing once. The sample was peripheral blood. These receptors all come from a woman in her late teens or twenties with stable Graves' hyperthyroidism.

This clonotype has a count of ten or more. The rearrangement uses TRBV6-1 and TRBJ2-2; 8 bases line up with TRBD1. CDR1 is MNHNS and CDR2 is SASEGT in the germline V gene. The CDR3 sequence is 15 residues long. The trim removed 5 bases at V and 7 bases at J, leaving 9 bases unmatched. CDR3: CASSLGTGSIGELFF. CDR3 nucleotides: TGTGCCAGCAGTCTCGGGACAGGTTCGATCGGGGAGCTGTTTTTT.

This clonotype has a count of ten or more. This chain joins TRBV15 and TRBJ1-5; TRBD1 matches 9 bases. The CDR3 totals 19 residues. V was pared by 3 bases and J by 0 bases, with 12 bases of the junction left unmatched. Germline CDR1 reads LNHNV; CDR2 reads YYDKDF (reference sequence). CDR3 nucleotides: TGTGCCACCAGCAGTGCCCCGGGACAGGGCCTCTATAGCAATCAGCCCCAGCATTTT. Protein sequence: CATSSAPGQGLYSNQPQHF.

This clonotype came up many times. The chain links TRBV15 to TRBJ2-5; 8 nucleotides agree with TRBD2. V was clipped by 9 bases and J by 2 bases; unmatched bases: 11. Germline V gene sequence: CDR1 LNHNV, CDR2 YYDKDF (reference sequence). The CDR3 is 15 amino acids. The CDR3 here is CATSARGGYQETQYF. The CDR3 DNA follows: TGTGCCACTTCAGCTCGCGGGGGGTATCAAGAGACCCAGTACTTC.

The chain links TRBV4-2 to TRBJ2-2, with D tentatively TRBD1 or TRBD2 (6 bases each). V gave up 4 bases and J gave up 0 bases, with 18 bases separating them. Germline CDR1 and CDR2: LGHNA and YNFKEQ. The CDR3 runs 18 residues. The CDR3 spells CASSPWEVGAANTGELFF. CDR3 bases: TGTGCCAGCAGCCCCTGGGAGGTGGGGGCTGCGAACACCGGGGAGCTGTTTTTT.

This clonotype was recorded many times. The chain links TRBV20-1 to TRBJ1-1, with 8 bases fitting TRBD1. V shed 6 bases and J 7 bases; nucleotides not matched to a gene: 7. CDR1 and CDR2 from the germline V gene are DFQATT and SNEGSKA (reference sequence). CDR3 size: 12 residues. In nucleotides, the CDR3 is TGCAGTGCCCAGGGGGCAGGGGTTGAAGCTTTCTTT. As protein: CSAQGAGVEAFF.

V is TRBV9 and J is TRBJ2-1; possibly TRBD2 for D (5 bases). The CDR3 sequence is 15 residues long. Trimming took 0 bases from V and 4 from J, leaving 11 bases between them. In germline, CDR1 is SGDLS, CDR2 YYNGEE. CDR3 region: CASSVDGVWYNEQFF. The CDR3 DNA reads TGTGCCAGCAGCGTAGACGGGGTTTGGTACAATGAGCAGTTCTTC.

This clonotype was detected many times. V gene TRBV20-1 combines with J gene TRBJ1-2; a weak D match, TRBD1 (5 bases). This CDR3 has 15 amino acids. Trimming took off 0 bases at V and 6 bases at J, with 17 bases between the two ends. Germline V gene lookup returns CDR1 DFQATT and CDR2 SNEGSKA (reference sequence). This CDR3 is CSARERGVHGNGYTF. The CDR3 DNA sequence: TGCAGTGCTAGAGAGAGGGGAGTTCATGGAAATGGCTACACCTTC.

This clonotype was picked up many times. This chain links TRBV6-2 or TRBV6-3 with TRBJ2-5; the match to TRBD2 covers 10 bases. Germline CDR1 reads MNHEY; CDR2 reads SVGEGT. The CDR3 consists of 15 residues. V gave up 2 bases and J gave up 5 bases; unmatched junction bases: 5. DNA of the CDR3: TGTGCCAGCAGTTACGTAGCGGGGGGCGCCGAGACCCAGTACTTC. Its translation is CASSYVAGGAETQYF.

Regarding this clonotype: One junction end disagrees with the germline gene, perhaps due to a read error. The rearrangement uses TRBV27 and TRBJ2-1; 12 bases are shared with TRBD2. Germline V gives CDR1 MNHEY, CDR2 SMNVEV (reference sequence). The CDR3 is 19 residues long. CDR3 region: CASSLASGGALASYNEKFF. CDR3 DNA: TGTGCCAGCAGTTTAGCTAGCGGGGGGGCGTTGGCGTCCTACAATGAGAAGTTCTTC.

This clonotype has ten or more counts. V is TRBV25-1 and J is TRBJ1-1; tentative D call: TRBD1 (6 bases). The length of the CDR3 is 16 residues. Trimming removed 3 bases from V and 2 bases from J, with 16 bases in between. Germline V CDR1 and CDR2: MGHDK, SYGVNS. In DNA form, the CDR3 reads TGTGCCAGCAGTGATGGGGGGGCTACGCCCAACACTGAAGCTTTCTTT. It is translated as CASSDGGATPNTEAFF.

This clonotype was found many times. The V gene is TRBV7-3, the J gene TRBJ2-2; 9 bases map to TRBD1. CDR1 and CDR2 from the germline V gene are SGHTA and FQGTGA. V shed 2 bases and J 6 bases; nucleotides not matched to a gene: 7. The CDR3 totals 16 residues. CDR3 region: CASSLGTGRLAGELFF. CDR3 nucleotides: TGTGCCAGCAGCTTAGGGACAGGGCGTTTGGCCGGGGAGCTGTTTTTT.

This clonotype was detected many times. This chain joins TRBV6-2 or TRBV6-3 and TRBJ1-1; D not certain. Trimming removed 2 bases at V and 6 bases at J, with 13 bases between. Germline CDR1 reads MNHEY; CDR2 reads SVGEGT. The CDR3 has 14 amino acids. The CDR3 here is CASSYEAGNAEAFF. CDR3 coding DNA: TGTGCCAGCAGTTACGAGGCAGGCAACGCTGAAGCTTTCTTT.

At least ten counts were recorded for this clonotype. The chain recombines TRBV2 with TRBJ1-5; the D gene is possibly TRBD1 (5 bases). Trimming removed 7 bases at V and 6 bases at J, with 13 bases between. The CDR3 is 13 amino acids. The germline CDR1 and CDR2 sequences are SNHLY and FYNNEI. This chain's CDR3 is CASNQGRGQPQHF. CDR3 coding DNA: TGTGCCAGCAATCAGGGTCGGGGTCAGCCCCAGCATTTT.

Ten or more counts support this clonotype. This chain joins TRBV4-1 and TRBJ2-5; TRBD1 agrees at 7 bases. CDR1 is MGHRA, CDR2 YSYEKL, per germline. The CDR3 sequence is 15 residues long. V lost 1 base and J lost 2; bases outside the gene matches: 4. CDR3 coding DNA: TGCGCCAGCAGCCAAGGACAGGGACGGCAAGAGACCCAGTACTTC. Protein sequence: CASSQGQGRQETQYF.

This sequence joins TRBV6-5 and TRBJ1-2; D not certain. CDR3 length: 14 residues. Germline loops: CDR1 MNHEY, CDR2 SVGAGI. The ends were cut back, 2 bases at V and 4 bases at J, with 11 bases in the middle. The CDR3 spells CASSYEARSYGYTF. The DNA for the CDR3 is TGTGCCAGCAGTTACGAGGCCCGAAGCTATGGCTACACCTTC.

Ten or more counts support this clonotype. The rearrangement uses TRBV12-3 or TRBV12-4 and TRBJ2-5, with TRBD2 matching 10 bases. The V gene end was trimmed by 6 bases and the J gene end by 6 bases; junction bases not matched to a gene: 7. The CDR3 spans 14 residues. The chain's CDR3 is CASSSSGGAQTQYF. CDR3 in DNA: TGTGCCAGCAGCTCCAGCGGGGGGGCACAGACCCAGTACTTC.

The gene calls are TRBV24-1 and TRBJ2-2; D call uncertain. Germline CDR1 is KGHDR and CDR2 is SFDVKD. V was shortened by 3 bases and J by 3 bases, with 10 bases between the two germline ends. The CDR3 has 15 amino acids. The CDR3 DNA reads TGTGCCACCAGTGATCCCGGACGTGACACCGGGGAGCTGTTTTTT. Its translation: CATSDPGRDTGELFF.

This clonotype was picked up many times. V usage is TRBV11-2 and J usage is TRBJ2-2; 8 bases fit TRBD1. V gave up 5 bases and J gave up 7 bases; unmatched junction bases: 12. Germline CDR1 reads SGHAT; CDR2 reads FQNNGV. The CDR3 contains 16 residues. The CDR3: CASSPIRGRGIGELFF. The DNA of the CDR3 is TGTGCCAGCAGCCCCATCAGGGGGCGCGGAATCGGGGAGCTGTTTTTT.

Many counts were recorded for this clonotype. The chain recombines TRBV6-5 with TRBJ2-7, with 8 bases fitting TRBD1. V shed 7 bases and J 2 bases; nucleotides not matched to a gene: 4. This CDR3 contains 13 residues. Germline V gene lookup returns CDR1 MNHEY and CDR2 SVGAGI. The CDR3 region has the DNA TGTGCCAGCACCCCGACAGGGGCCTACGAGCAGTACTTC. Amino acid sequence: CASTPTGAYEQYF.

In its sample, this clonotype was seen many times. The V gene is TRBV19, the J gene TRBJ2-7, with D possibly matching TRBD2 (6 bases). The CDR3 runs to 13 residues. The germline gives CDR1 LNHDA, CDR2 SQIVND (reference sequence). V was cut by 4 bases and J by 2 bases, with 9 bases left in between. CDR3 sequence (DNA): TGTGCCAGTAGTACCGGGGGACCCTACGAGCAGTACTTC. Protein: CASSTGGPYEQYF.

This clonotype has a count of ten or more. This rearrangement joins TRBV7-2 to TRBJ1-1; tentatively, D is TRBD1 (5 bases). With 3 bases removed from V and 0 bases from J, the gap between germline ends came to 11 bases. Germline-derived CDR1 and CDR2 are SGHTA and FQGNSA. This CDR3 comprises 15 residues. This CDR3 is CASSFRGTMNTEAFF. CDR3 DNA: TGTGCCAGCAGCTTTAGGGGAACTATGAACACTGAAGCTTTCTTT.

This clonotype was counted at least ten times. CDR3 bases: TGTGCCAGCAGCTTAGGGCCCCAAGAGACCCAGTACTTC. Amino acid sequence: CASSLGPQETQYF. This sequence joins TRBV11-2 and TRBJ2-5; no clear D gene. The CDR3 totals 13 residues. Germline CDR1 and CDR2: SGHAT and FQNNGV. The V gene lost 1 base and the J gene lost 1 base, with 4 bases spanning the gap.

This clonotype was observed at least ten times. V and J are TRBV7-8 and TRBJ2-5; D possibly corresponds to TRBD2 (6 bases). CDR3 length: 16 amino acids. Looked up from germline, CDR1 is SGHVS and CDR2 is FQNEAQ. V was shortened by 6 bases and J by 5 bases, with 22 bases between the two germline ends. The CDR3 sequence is CASSSFGGWMTETQYF. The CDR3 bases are TGTGCCAGCAGTTCCTTTGGAGGGTGGATGACGGAGACCCAGTACTTC.

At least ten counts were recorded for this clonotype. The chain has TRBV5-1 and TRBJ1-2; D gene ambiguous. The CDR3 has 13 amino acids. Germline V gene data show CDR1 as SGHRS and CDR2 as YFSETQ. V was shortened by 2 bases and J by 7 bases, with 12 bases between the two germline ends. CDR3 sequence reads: CASSFDPGGGYTF. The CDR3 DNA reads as TGCGCCAGCAGCTTTGATCCGGGAGGTGGCTACACCTTC.

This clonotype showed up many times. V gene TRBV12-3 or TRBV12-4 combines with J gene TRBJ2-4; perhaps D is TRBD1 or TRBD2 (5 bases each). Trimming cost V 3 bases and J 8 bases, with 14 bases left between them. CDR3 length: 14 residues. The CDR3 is CASSLGVPVYIQYF. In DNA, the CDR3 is TGTGCCAGCAGTTTGGGGGTTCCCGTATACATTCAGTACTTC.

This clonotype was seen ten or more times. The CDR3 DNA reads TGTGCCAGCACTAAGACAGGGCCGCACGATTCACCCCTCCACTTT. Residues: CASTKTGPHDSPLHF. The chain recombines TRBV12-3 or TRBV12-4 with TRBJ1-6; 7 bases are shared with TRBD1. V was clipped by 7 bases and J by 8 bases; unmatched bases: 11. The length of the CDR3 is 15 residues.

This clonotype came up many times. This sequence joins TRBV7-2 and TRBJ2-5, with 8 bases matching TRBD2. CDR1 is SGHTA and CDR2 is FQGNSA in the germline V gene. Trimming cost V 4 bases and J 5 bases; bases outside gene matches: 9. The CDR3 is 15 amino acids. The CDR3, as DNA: TGTGCCAGCAGCTCCGGGCCCCAGCGGGGGGAGACCCAGTACTTC. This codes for CASSSGPQRGETQYF.